These 10 T cell receptor beta chains came from one sample sequenced in a study of post-analysis software for immune sequencing data. These receptors lack a known antigen. Each TCR beta cDNA library carried unique molecular identifiers. MiXCR, applied by TCRdb to the PCR reads, yields one record per CDR3 protein. This sample has 350,000 to 500,000 distinct CDR3 sequences, with 30% to 40% found just once. Study observations and caveats: A handful of TRBV segments were significantly more frequent in patients than in controls. TRBV5-6, TRBV5-1 and TRBV20-1 were among these segments.

Sample: blood. Receptors were obtained from a girl aged 2-15 years with multiple sclerosis.

Points on this clonotype: This clone may be a read error of a much larger clone one base away. Here the CDR3 DNA reads TGCAGCGTTGAAAAGGGGGTTGGCTACACCTTC. It translates to CSVEKGVGYTF. This sequence joins TRBV29-1 and TRBJ1-2, with a possible D match to TRBD1 (6 bases). The V end lost 2 bases, the J end lost 7 bases, and 8 bases lay between the germline ends. The CDR3 covers 11 residues. The germline gives CDR1 SQVTM, CDR2 ANQGSEA.

With respect to this clonotype: Germline is not matched at one junction end, which may reflect a read error. The rearrangement joins TRBV5-1 to TRBJ1-1; D not certain. There are 18 residues in the CDR3. Germline values: CDR1 SGHRS, CDR2 YFSETQ. The CDR3 nucleotides read TGCGCCAGCGGCTTGGAGTCGGGGTCCCGCTCGGTAAGAACTGAAGCTTTCTTT. Translation gives CASGLESGSRSVRTEAFF.

This clonotype has more than one count but fewer than ten. The rearrangement links TRBV20-1 to TRBJ1-2, with 7 positions matching TRBD1. CDR1 is DFQATT and CDR2 is SNEGSKA in the germline V gene (reference sequence). The junction had 8 bases not matched to a gene; V was cut back by 3 bases and J by 4 bases. CDR3 length: 14 amino acids. DNA of the CDR3: TGCAGTGCTAGGGCTCACAGGGGTACCTATGGCTACACCTTC. Translation: CSARAHRGTYGYTF.

V is TRBV7-9 and J is TRBJ1-2, with 8 bases that match TRBD1. Unmatched junction bases numbered 8, after V lost 5 bases and J lost 6 bases. Looked up from germline, CDR1 is SEHNR and CDR2 is FQNEAQ (reference sequence). The CDR3 covers 14 residues. The CDR3 sequence is CASSGKDRDDGYTF. CDR3 DNA sequence: TGTGCCAGCAGCGGAAAGGACAGGGACGATGGCTACACCTTC.

The J gene is TRBJ1-2, the V gene TRBV10-3; D gene unclear. The CDR3 is 14 amino acids. Germline V lookup: CDR1 ENHRY, CDR2 SYGVKD. V was clipped by 9 bases and J by 8 bases, with 22 bases between them. In DNA, the CDR3 is TGTGCCATGACACCCACTAGTACCGGGGTAGGCTACACCTTC. Amino acids: CAMTPTSTGVGYTF.

The chain couples TRBV20-1 to TRBJ2-7, with D possibly TRBD1 on 6 matching bases. The germline V gene has CDR1 DFQATT and CDR2 SNEGSKA (reference sequence). The V end lost 8 bases, the J end lost 2 bases, and 16 bases lay between the germline ends. The CDR3 sequence is 13 residues long. The CDR3 nucleotides are TGCAGTACCAACTCCCGGACAGCCTACGAGCAGTACTTC. This translates into CSTNSRTAYEQYF.

The gene calls are TRBV10-3 and TRBJ2-5; D gene unclear. The CDR3 spans 12 residues. Germline CDR1 reads ENHRY; CDR2 reads SYGVKD. V lost 6 bases, J lost 11 bases, and 16 bases lay in between. The CDR3 sequence: CAISARPVEQYF. The CDR3 coding sequence is TGTGCCATCAGCGCTAGACCTGTAGAGCAGTACTTC.

This chain connects TRBV11-1 to TRBJ1-1; D is uncertain. The germline CDR1 and CDR2 sequences are SGHAT and FQDESV (reference sequence). This CDR3 contains 13 residues. Trimming cost V 5 bases and J 6 bases, with 13 bases left between them. The CDR3 region has the DNA TGTGCCAGCAGCGTAACATCAATCGCTGAAGCTTTCTTT. As protein: CASSVTSIAEAFF. Using reference TRBV11-1 and TRBJ1-1 for the parts outside the CDR3, the full variable domain is EAEVAQSPRYKITEKSQAVAFWCDPISGHATLYWYRQILGQGPELLVQFQDESVVDDSQLPKDRFSAERLKGVDSTLKIQPAELGDSAMYLCASSVTSIAEAFFGQGTRLTVV.

The CDR3 spells CASSQGNPVIDPQVAEAFF. The CDR3 nucleotides are TGTGCCAGCAGCCAAGGAAATCCGGTTATAGATCCGCAGGTGGCTGAAGCTTTCTTT. V is TRBV16 and J is TRBJ1-1; no reliable D call. Germline CDR1 KGHSY, CDR2 FQNENV. V lost 2 bases and J 6 bases, leaving 28 bases between the germline ends. This CDR3 is built from 19 residues.

This clonotype was counted ten times or more. V and J are TRBV6-5 and TRBJ2-7; 12 nucleotides line up with TRBD2. V lost 4 bases, J lost 3 bases, and 4 bases stayed unmatched. The CDR3 is 15 residues long. Per the germline V gene, CDR1 is MNHEY and CDR2 is SVGAGI. CDR3 nucleotide sequence: TGTGCCAGCAGTTCCGGACTAGCGGGACTCTACGAGCAGTACTTC. It is translated as CASSSGLAGLYEQYF.